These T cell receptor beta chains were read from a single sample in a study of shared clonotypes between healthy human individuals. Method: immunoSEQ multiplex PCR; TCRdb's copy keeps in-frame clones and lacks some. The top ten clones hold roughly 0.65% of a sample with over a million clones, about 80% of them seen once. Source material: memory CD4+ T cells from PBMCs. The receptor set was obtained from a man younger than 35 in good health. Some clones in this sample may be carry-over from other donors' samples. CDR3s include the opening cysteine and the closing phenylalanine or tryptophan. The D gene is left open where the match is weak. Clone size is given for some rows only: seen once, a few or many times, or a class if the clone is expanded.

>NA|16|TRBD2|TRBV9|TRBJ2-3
TGTGCCAGCAGCGTAGGCGCTAGCGGGAGGATGGATACGCAGTATTTT
CASSVGASGRMDTQYF
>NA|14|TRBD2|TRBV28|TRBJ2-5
TGTGCCATCGGGGCAGCGGGAGGAAGAGAGACCCAGTACTTC
CAIGAAGGRETQYF
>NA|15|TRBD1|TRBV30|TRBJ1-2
TGTGCCTGGAGTATAGGACAGGCCGCTCGTAGAGGCTACACCTTC
CAWSIGQAARRGYTF
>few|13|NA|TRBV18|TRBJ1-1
TGTGCCAGCTCACCAGGGCGCCAGCTCGAAGCTTTCTTT
CASSPGRQLEAFF
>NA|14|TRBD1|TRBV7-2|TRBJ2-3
TGTGCCAGCAGCCGGGACAGGGATACAGATACGCAGTATTTT
CASSRDRDTDTQYF
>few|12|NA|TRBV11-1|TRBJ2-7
TGTGCCAGCAGCTCCAATCACTACGAGCAGTACTTC
CASSSNHYEQYF
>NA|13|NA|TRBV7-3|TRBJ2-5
TGTGCCAGCAGCTTGACGCGGGACCAGACCCAGTACTTC
CASSLTRDQTQYF
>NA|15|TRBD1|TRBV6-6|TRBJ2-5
TGTGCCAGCAGTCCACCCCTGACAGGGGAGGAGACCCAGTACTTC
CASSPPLTGEETQYF
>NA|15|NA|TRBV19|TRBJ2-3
TGTGCCAGTAGTATACAAATGGTGGGCACAGATACGCAGTATTTT
CASSIQMVGTDTQYF
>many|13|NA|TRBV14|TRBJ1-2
TGTGCCAGCAGCCAACAGGGCAACTATGGCTACACCTTC
CASSQQGNYGYTF
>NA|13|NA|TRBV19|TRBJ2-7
TGTGCCAGTAGTATAGGGTTCACCTACGAGCAGTACTTC
CASSIGFTYEQYF
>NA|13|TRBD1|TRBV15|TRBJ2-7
TGTGCCACCAGCGGCGGACAGGGGTTGTTGGAGTACTTC
CATSGGQGLLEYF
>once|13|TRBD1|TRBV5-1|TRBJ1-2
TGCGCCAGCAGCTTGGGGACAGGGGGCGGCTACACCTTC
CASSLGTGGGYTF